The clone carrying this T cell receptor (beta chain) showed up just a few times. As yet, its antigen is unknown. Using RNA transcripts, the TCR beta CDR3 regions were amplified. HTBI-primed first-round RT-PCR preceded second-round multiplex PCR. MiXCR, applied by TCRdb to the multiplex PCR reads, yields one record per CDR3 protein. The sample has around 670,000 distinct CDR3 sequences, roughly two fifths seen once. This record belongs to a study of Graves' ophthalmopathy and Graves' hyperthyroidism. Thyroid ultrasound, orbital computed tomography, TRAb, serum thyroxine and clinical symptoms formed the basis of diagnosis. Out of about 9.6 ml of fresh peripheral blood, PBMCs were obtained. The CDR3 contains 13 residues. The germline gives CDR1 DFQATT, CDR2 SNEGSKA (reference sequence). The V gene lost 6 bases and the J gene lost 4 bases, with 16 bases spanning the gap. Overall study findings and caveats: Using a 13-signature model, the authors split ophthalmopathy from stable hyperthyroidism, with roughly 88% sensitivity and 75% to 82% specificity.

Input material: peripheral blood. The sequence was collected from an adult man with Graves' ophthalmopathy. This chain connects TRBV20-1 to TRBJ2-7, with D perhaps matching TRBD1 (6 bases). DNA for the CDR3: TGCAGTGCCGTCAGGGGATTACAATACGAGCAGTACTTC. It specifies CSAVRGLQYEQYF.